This entry features one T cell receptor (beta chain) sequence. Each TCR cDNA library carried sample-specific barcodes on both ends. TCRdb passed the 5' RACE reads through MiXCR, listing each CDR3 protein once. The table lists a few hundred thousand distinct CDR3 sequences, roughly 27% of them singletons. The CDR3 has 15 residues. V lost 4 bases, J lost 2 bases, and 14 bases lay in between. CDR1 is SGHDN, CDR2 FVKESK, per germline. This entry is derived from a study of identical twins' blood T cells. Background on the study: Some 12 libraries, six alpha and six beta, gave roughly 51 million reads.

The TCR originated in a woman aged 18-55 years in good health. This chain uses TRBV14 with TRBJ1-1, with D possibly being TRBD1 (6 bases). Sequences were obtained from PBMCs. The CDR3 region is CASSPLETGNTEAFF. In DNA form, the CDR3 reads TGTGCCAGCAGCCCCCTCGAGACAGGTAACACTGAAGCTTTCTTT.